The TCR beta chain described here comes from a study of blood T cell repertoires in COVID-19. V gave up 6 bases and J gave up 5 bases, with 16 bases separating them. The germline V gene encodes CDR1 SNHLY and CDR2 FYNNEI. The CDR3 has 14 amino acids. Assay used: immunoSEQ multiplex PCR; TCRdb lists only in-frame clones, some missing. The repertoire holds 200,000 to 300,000 clones, with 83% as singletons. This clone was detected a few times. What was sequenced was peripheral blood. The rearrangement uses TRBV2 and TRBJ2-5; perhaps TRBD1 as D (8 bases). The clonotype originates from a human donor in a cohort sampled during active COVID-19. The CDR3 spells CASSLGQGGETQYF. As DNA, the CDR3 is TGTGCCAGCAGCCTCGGACAGGGAGGGGAGACCCAGTACTTC.